This T cell receptor (beta chain) was observed in a study of shared clonotypes between healthy human individuals. Study-level findings and limits: The sampled material consisted only of blood, and tissue repertoires are likely to differ.

The CDR3 sequence is 15 residues long. V lost 0 bases to trimming and J lost 0 bases, with 8 bases between them. Germline CDR1 reads SGDLS; CDR2 reads YYNGEE. The table came from immunoSEQ multiplex PCR; TCRdb's copy has only in-frame clones and leaves some out. The sample comprises some 500,000 clones, roughly 95% of which are singletons, and about 0.06% rests with the top ten. With respect to this clone: Its antigen is unknown.

This TCR was sampled from a woman in her twenties or thirties in good health. The source material was naive CD4+ T cells sorted from blood. This sample's subset: CD45RA+ positively selected. The V and J genes are TRBV9 and TRBJ2-3; no reliable D call. In DNA, the CDR3 is TGTGCCAGCAGCGTAGGGATATCTAGCACAGATACGCAGTATTTT. This gives the protein CASSVGISSTDTQYF.